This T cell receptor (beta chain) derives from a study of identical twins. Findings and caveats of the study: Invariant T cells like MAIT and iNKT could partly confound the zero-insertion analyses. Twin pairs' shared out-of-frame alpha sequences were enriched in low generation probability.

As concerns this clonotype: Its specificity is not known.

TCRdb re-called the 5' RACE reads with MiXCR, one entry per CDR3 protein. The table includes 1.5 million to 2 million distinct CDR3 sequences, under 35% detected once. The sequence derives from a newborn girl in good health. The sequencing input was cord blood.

CDR3 in amino acids: CASSLVRDRRSYEQYF. In DNA, the CDR3 is TGTGCCAGCAGTTTGGTGCGGGACAGGCGGTCCTACGAGCAGTACTTC. The chain carries TRBV12-3 or TRBV12-4 and TRBJ2-7; TRBD1 matches at 8 bases. The CDR3 spans 16 residues. V lost 3 bases, J lost 1 base, and 8 bases stayed unmatched.